Presented here are 18 T cell receptor beta chains from one specimen sequenced in a study of beta chain features in type 1 diabetes. Expressed TCRB transcripts were sequenced because the entire RNA isolate underwent reverse transcription. Repertoires were generated with immunoSEQ multiplex PCR, while TCRdb's copy carries only in-frame clones and drops some. The sample carries some 360,000 clones, 15% to 20% recorded once. The sample was naive CD4+ T cells from blood. These receptors all stem from a young woman in good health.

This clone has only a few counts. The rearrangement uses TRBV4-1 and TRBJ2-1; no clear D. CDR1 is MGHRA and CDR2 is YSYEKL in the germline V gene. Between the trimmed V and J ends, which lost 2 bases and 7 bases, there was a span of 12 bases. This CDR3 spans 14 amino acids. CDR3 bases: TGCGCCAGCAGCCAACCGAGAACCGGGAATGAGCAGTTCTTC. This sequence encodes CASSQPRTGNEQFF.

This clone was seen only a few times. Other DNA sequences from this sample encode an identical CDR3 as well. This chain uses TRBV5-1 with TRBJ2-3; D uncertain. CDR1 and CDR2 from the germline V gene are SGHRS and YFSETQ. This CDR3 has 14 residues. The V gene lost 0 bases and the J gene lost 0 bases, with 5 bases spanning the gap. Here the CDR3 DNA reads TGCGCCAGCAGCTTGGGTCGGAGCACAGATACGCAGTATTTT. Protein: CASSLGRSTDTQYF. Combining the CDR3 with reference TRBV5-1 and TRBJ2-3 gives the whole variable domain KAGVTQTPRYLIKTRGQQVTLSCSPISGHRSVSWYQQTPGQGLQFLFEYFSETQRNKGNFPGRFSGRQFSNSRSEMNVSTLELGDSALYLCASSLGRSTDTQYFGPGTRLTVL.

This clone has just a few counts. The CDR3 here is CASSLGRANEKLFF. DNA for the CDR3: TGTGCCAGCAGCTTAGGCAGGGCAAATGAAAAACTGTTTTTT. The rearrangement joins TRBV7-2 to TRBJ1-4; TRBD1 is a possible D gene (5 bases). Germline V gene data show CDR1 as SGHTA and CDR2 as FQGNSA. CDR3 length equals 14 residues. Trimming pared 1 base from V and 5 bases from J, leaving 8 bases between.

The CDR3 sequence: CSAVAGARDTQYF. The CDR3 DNA follows: TGCAGCGCGGTAGCGGGGGCGAGGGATACGCAGTATTTT. This chain joins TRBV29-1 and TRBJ2-3, with 9 bases lining up with TRBD2. The junction had 8 bases not matched to a gene; V was cut back by 7 bases and J by 6 bases. Germline V lookup: CDR1 SQVTM, CDR2 ANQGSEA. This CDR3 region has 13 residues.

This clone was seen a few times. This chain links TRBV11-2 with TRBJ2-7; D gene uncertain. CDR3 length: 12 residues. V lost 6 bases and J 3 bases, leaving 9 bases between the germline ends. Germline CDR1 reads SGHAT; CDR2 reads FQNNGV. This chain's CDR3 is CASSPGHYEQYF. Written as DNA, the CDR3 is TGTGCCAGCAGTCCAGGCCACTACGAGCAGTACTTC.

CDR3 sequence reads: CAWTPGENIQYF. In DNA form, the CDR3 reads TGTGCCTGGACCCCGGGGGAAAACATTCAGTACTTC. This rearrangement joins TRBV30 to TRBJ2-4, with D possibly TRBD2 on 6 matching bases. This CDR3 has 12 residues. Germline V gene sequence: CDR1 GTSNPN, CDR2 SVGIG (reference sequence). V was cut by 4 bases and J by 5 bases, with 9 bases left in between.

There are a few counts of this clone. This chain links TRBV18 with TRBJ2-7; TRBD2 aligns across 11 bases. The CDR3 sequence is 14 residues long. V was pared by 5 bases and J by 3 bases, with 3 bases of the junction left unmatched. The germline V gene has CDR1 KGHSH and CDR2 LQKENI. The CDR3 is CASSSGTSGYEQYF. The DNA of the CDR3 is TGTGCCAGCTCATCAGGGACTAGCGGCTACGAGCAGTACTTC.

As DNA, the CDR3 is TGCGCCAGCAGCCAAGAGGGCGGGGAGGTCAGTCGCTACACCTTC. Translated, it gives CASSQEGGEVSRYTF. This sequence joins TRBV4-1 and TRBJ1-2; D is undetermined. The germline gives CDR1 MGHRA, CDR2 YSYEKL. With 0 bases removed from V and 9 bases from J, the gap between germline ends came to 17 bases. The CDR3 is 15 amino acids.

This clone was seen more than once but under ten times. Other DNA sequences in the same sample also yield this CDR3. V and J are TRBV29-1 and TRBJ2-3; 7 bases line up with TRBD1. The CDR3 totals 13 residues. From germline, CDR1 is SQVTM and CDR2 ANQGSEA. The junction had 3 bases not matched to a gene; V was cut back by 4 bases and J by 2 bases. The CDR3 reads CSVGQGTTDTQYF. CDR3 sequence (DNA): TGCAGCGTTGGACAGGGCACCACAGATACGCAGTATTTT.

This chain connects TRBV25-1 to TRBJ1-2; D is ambiguous. Germline loops: CDR1 MGHDK, CDR2 SYGVNS. The CDR3 spans 17 residues. V dropped 0 bases and J dropped 8 bases, with 22 bases sitting between them. CDR3 region: CASSEYEGGPRARGYTF. CDR3 sequence (DNA): TGTGCCAGCAGTGAATATGAGGGAGGACCCCGGGCGAGGGGCTACACCTTC.

This clone has only a few counts. The chain carries TRBV6-5 and TRBJ1-1, with TRBD1 identical over 7 bases. Trimming took 2 bases from V and 7 from J; bases not matched to a gene: 4. The germline V gene has CDR1 MNHEY and CDR2 SVGAGI. The CDR3 consists of 13 residues. CDR3 protein: CASSYRGTVEAFF. In DNA, the CDR3 is TGTGCCAGCAGTTACAGGGGGACAGTTGAAGCTTTCTTT.

Only a few counts were recorded for this clone. This chain links TRBV19 with TRBJ2-5, with TRBD2 matching 16 bases. Losses at the gene ends were 9 bases for V and 4 bases for J; bases not matched to a gene: 5. The CDR3 covers 15 residues. In germline, CDR1 is LNHDA, CDR2 SQIVND (reference sequence). CDR3 DNA: TGTGCCAGCGGGACTAGCGGGAGGGCCCGAGAGACCCAGTACTTC. This encodes CASGTSGRARETQYF. Full variable domain (outside the CDR3, taken from reference TRBV19 and TRBJ2-5): DGGITQSPKYLFRKEGQNVTLSCEQNLNHDAMYWYRQDPGQGLRLIYYSQIVNDFQKGDIAEGYSVSREKKESFPLTVTSAQKNPTAFYLCASGTSGRARETQYFGPGTRLLVL.

The gene calls are TRBV9 and TRBJ2-7, with TRBD1 matching over 7 bases. The CDR3 covers 13 residues. Germline assignment: CDR1 SGDLS and CDR2 YYNGEE. Trimming took 4 bases from V and 5 from J; bases not matched to a gene: 6. Here the CDR3 reads CASSPRQGDEQYF. The CDR3 region has the DNA TGTGCCAGCAGCCCCCGACAGGGCGACGAGCAGTACTTC. The full variable domain, completed using reference TRBV9 and TRBJ2-7, is DSGVTQTPKHLITATGQRVTLRCSPRSGDLSVYWYQQSLDQGLQFLIQYYNGEERAKGNILERFSAQQFPDLHSELNLSSLELGDSALYFCASSPRQGDEQYFGPGTRLTVT.

This clone was seen a few times. The chain combines TRBV7-9 with TRBJ1-2, with D possibly being TRBD1 (6 bases). The CDR3 covers 16 residues. Germline assignment: CDR1 SEHNR and CDR2 FQNEAQ (reference sequence). V was cut by 2 bases and J by 7 bases, with 20 bases left in between. CDR3 nucleotides: TGTGCCAGCAGCTTAACCGGGACACCATTAGAGGTTGGCTACACCTTC. This translates into CASSLTGTPLEVGYTF.

The chain employs TRBV5-1 and TRBJ1-2, with D possibly TRBD1 on 5 matching bases. The CDR3 runs to 13 residues. Trimming cost V 4 bases and J 7 bases, with 14 bases left between them. Germline-derived CDR1 and CDR2 are SGHRS and YFSETQ. DNA of the CDR3: TGCGCCAGCAGCATCCGACCGGGGGGTGGCTACACCTTC. This encodes CASSIRPGGGYTF.

The chain carries TRBV2 and TRBJ2-1; possibly TRBD1 for D (5 bases). Per the germline V gene, CDR1 is SNHLY and CDR2 is FYNNEI. CDR3 size: 13 residues. V was clipped by 8 bases and J by 7 bases, with 15 bases between them. The CDR3 here is CASDRAGWNEQFF. The DNA of the CDR3 is TGTGCCAGCGACCGCGCAGGGTGGAATGAGCAGTTCTTC. Looking up the rest from reference TRBV2 and TRBJ2-1 gives the full variable domain: EPEVTQTPSHQVTQMGQEVILRCVPISNHLYFYWYRQILGQKVEFLVSFYNNEISEKSEIFDDQFSVERPDGSNFTLKIRSTKLEDSAMYFCASDRAGWNEQFFGPGTRLTVL.

This chain uses TRBV7-3 with TRBJ2-3; TRBD1 agrees at 10 bases. This CDR3 comprises 14 residues. Germline values: CDR1 SGHTA, CDR2 FQGTGA. J lost 6 bases, V lost 6 bases, and 6 bases had no gene match. CDR3 sequence: CASSRGQGVDTQYF. In DNA, the CDR3 is TGTGCCAGCAGTCGCGGACAGGGGGTTGATACGCAGTATTTT.

This chain joins TRBV6-4 and TRBJ2-5; possibly TRBD2 for D (6 bases). This CDR3 has 13 residues. Germline assignment: CDR1 MRHNA and CDR2 SNTAGT. Deletions cut 3 bases from V and 6 bases from J, with 11 bases between. This CDR3 is CASSEGGKKTQYF. The CDR3 DNA reads as TGTGCCAGCAGTGAAGGCGGGAAAAAGACCCAGTACTTC.